This TCR beta chain was sequenced in a study of PD-1 blockade in classical Hodgkin lymphoma. Overall study results and limits: Newly diagnosed patients and complete responders had comparable diversity at baseline. Patients excluded were those beginning nivolumab under 1 year after ASCT.

CDR3 length: 18 residues. Germline V lookup: CDR1 SGHTA, CDR2 FQGTGA. Germline trimming cut 4 bases from V and 6 bases from J; bases unmatched to any gene: 11. As concerns this clone: The antigen remains unidentified.

The time point here: cycle 4 day 1 (C4D1), after 6 weeks of nivolumab. Every patient relapsed after autologous stem cell transplantation, and brentuximab vedotin exposure varied. The repertoire was sequenced with immunoSEQ multiplex PCR; TCRdb's copy has only in-frame clones and lacks some. The table lists tens of thousands of clones, more than 75% of them singletons, with approximately 6.9% in the top ten. The specimen was peripheral blood mononuclear cells (PBMCs), collected before the fourth cycle of nivolumab. This sequence joins TRBV7-3 and TRBJ2-3; 15 bases match TRBD2. The sequence was obtained from a human donor with classical Hodgkin lymphoma. The DNA of the CDR3 is TGTGCCAGCAGCTCCCTTGGACTAGCGGGAGGGCTAGGGGATACGCAGTATTTT. It encodes CASSSLGLAGGLGDTQYF.